These 3 T cell receptor beta chains were sequenced from one sample in a study of T cells in Graves' hyperthyroidism and ophthalmopathy. Amplified TCR beta CDR3 regions came from RNA transcripts. First-round RT-PCR targeting the TCR CDR3 was performed with the HTBI primer set. TCRdb recomputed calls from the multiplex PCR reads with MiXCR, one row per CDR3 protein. Among about 640,000 distinct CDR3 sequences listed, about 45% were seen once. The sample comprised peripheral blood or thyroid tissue (not recorded which). All receptors come from an adult man with Graves' disease, either hyperthyroidism or ophthalmopathy (not recorded which).

This clonotype occurred a few times. The gene calls are TRBV15 and TRBJ2-7; weak D call: TRBD2 (6 bases). The ends were cut back, 5 bases at V and 1 base at J, with 12 bases in the middle. The CDR3 runs to 14 residues. Germline V gene sequence: CDR1 LNHNV, CDR2 YYDKDF (reference sequence). The CDR3 loop is CATSGGTGSYEQYF. The CDR3 DNA reads as TGTGCCACCAGCGGGGGGACGGGGTCCTACGAGCAGTACTTC.

This rearrangement joins TRBV7-2 to TRBJ2-7; 8 bases are shared with TRBD1. CDR1 SGHTA and CDR2 FQGNSA come from the germline V gene. V was clipped by 4 bases and J by 3 bases; unmatched bases: 11. There are 16 residues in the CDR3. The chain's CDR3 is CASSSSGGRGDYEQYF. The CDR3 DNA reads TGTGCCAGCAGCTCCTCAGGGGGCAGGGGGGACTACGAGCAGTACTTC.

This clonotype was counted at least ten times. The V and J genes are TRBV2 and TRBJ2-7; 7 bases match TRBD2. Germline loops: CDR1 SNHLY, CDR2 FYNNEI. V lost 4 bases, J lost 6 bases, and 3 bases stayed unmatched. The CDR3 totals 12 residues. The DNA for the CDR3 is TGTGCCAGCAGTGGTACGGGGGGCGAGCAGTACTTC. Translation: CASSGTGGEQYF.